This T cell receptor beta chain stems from a study of control samples from healthy donors and cancer patients. Profiled with immunoSEQ multiplex PCR; TCRdb holds only in-frame clones, not every one. The data hold 160,000 or so clones, with roughly nine tenths observed a single time. V was pared by 0 bases and J by 8 bases, with 16 bases between. The germline gives CDR1 LGHNA, CDR2 YNFKEQ. The CDR3 is made up of 15 amino acids. The rearrangement links TRBV4-2 to TRBJ1-2, with a possible D match to TRBD1 (5 bases). This clonotype was obtained from a woman younger than 45 in good health. The sample taken for sequencing was blood. The CDR3 DNA is TGTGCCAGCAGCCAAGACTGGTTCGGGGGGGAAGGCTACACCTTC. Its translation: CASSQDWFGGEGYTF.